The 13 T cell receptor beta chains in this list originate from one sample, sequenced in a study of cytomegalovirus exposure and HLA in healthy donors. Primers included in the PCR were 60 Vbeta and 13 Jbeta primers. Repertoires were generated with immunoSEQ multiplex PCR, while TCRdb's copy carries only in-frame clones and drops some. Of 70,000 to 90,000 clones listed, under 80% are singletons. The source material was PBMCs. These receptors all come from a male donor in good health and CMV-seropositive.

This clone has a single count. The chain joins TRBV7-9 to TRBJ2-3; D is possibly TRBD2 (6 bases). The germline gives CDR1 SEHNR, CDR2 FQNEAQ (reference sequence). The CDR3 totals 15 residues. V lost 5 bases, J lost 0 bases, and 12 bases lay in between. CDR3 in amino acids: CASSPGRTSTDTQYF. CDR3 DNA sequence: TGTGCCAGCAGCCCGGGGAGGACTAGCACAGATACGCAGTATTTT. The whole variable domain, remainder taken from reference TRBV7-9 and TRBJ2-3, is DTGVSQNPRHKITKRGQNVTFRCDPISEHNRLYWYRQTLGQGPEFLTYFQNEAQLEKSRLLSDRFSAERPKGSFSTLEIQRTEQGDSAMYLCASSPGRTSTDTQYFGPGTRLTVL.

Notes on this clone: Because the CDR3's place on the DNA is in doubt, the DNA is left out and the CDR3 is given as listed by TCRdb. The V gene is TRBV7-3, the J gene TRBJ1-1; the table gives TRBD1 as D, unverified against the DNA. 13 amino acids form the CDR3, both terminal residues included. Germline loops: CDR1 SGHTA, CDR2 FQGTGA. The CDR3 here is CASSQGWGQGAFF.

The J gene is TRBJ1-5, the V gene TRBV9; D not certain. V was cut by 1 base and J by 6 bases, with 11 bases left in between. This CDR3 has 14 residues. Per germline, CDR1 SGDLS and CDR2 YYNGEE. This CDR3 is CASSVLGAGQPQHF. The CDR3 bases are TGTGCCAGCAGCGTATTGGGAGCAGGTCAGCCCCAGCATTTT.

The rearrangement uses TRBV30 and TRBJ2-1, with TRBD2 matching 13 bases. The CDR3 runs 16 residues. Germline V gene data show CDR1 as GTSNPN and CDR2 as SVGIG (reference sequence). Trimming cost V 4 bases and J 5 bases; bases outside gene matches: 8. CDR3: CAWTRGLAGFDNEQFF. The CDR3 DNA sequence: TGTGCCTGGACTAGGGGACTAGCGGGATTCGACAATGAGCAGTTCTTC.

V and J are TRBV6-4 and TRBJ1-2; 8 nucleotides line up with TRBD1. V lost 3 bases to trimming and J lost 5 bases; unmatched junction nucleotides: 5. Germline V gene lookup returns CDR1 MRHNA and CDR2 SNTAGT. This CDR3 has 14 residues. The DNA for the CDR3 is TGTGCCAGCAGTGAAACGACAGGGGCTTATGGCTACACCTTC. Translated: CASSETTGAYGYTF.

This clone was observed a few times. The rearrangement links TRBV9 to TRBJ2-5; TRBD1 matches 7 bases. The germline V gene encodes CDR1 SGDLS and CDR2 YYNGEE. This CDR3 is built from 15 residues. V trimming: 1 base; J trimming: 2 bases; junction bases outside the gene matches: 5. In DNA, the CDR3 is TGTGCCAGCAGCGTAACAGGGGCGGCACAAGAGACCCAGTACTTC. Its protein product is CASSVTGAAQETQYF. The whole variable domain, filled in from reference TRBV9 and TRBJ2-5, reads DSGVTQTPKHLITATGQRVTLRCSPRSGDLSVYWYQQSLDQGLQFLIQYYNGEERAKGNILERFSAQQFPDLHSELNLSSLELGDSALYFCASSVTGAAQETQYFGPGTRLLVL.

This clone has only a few counts. The rearrangement links TRBV5-1 to TRBJ2-4, with 8 bases fitting TRBD1. The ends lost 4 bases at V and 7 bases at J; junction bases unmatched: 7. Germline V CDR1 and CDR2: SGHRS, YFSETQ. The CDR3 runs to 14 residues. In nucleotides, the CDR3 is TGCGCCAGCAGCCAGCCGGGACAGGCGAACATTCAGTACTTC. Its translation: CASSQPGQANIQYF.

The chain combines TRBV5-1 with TRBJ1-1, with D uncertain. Trimming left V 4 bases short and J 1 base short, with 5 bases between. The length of the CDR3 is 12 residues. The germline V gene has CDR1 SGHRS and CDR2 YFSETQ. CDR3 protein: CASSLRNTEAFF. The CDR3 DNA sequence: TGCGCCAGCAGCCTCCGGAACACTGAAGCTTTCTTT.

This chain uses TRBV7-9 with TRBJ2-2; tentatively, D is TRBD1 (5 bases). With 0 bases removed from V and 4 bases from J, the gap between germline ends came to 6 bases. In germline, CDR1 is SEHNR, CDR2 FQNEAQ (reference sequence). The CDR3 is 14 residues long. This chain's CDR3 is CASSLAGATGELFF. The CDR3 DNA reads as TGTGCCAGCAGCTTAGCAGGGGCCACCGGGGAGCTGTTTTTT. The full variable domain, completed using reference TRBV7-9 and TRBJ2-2, is DTGVSQNPRHKITKRGQNVTFRCDPISEHNRLYWYRQTLGQGPEFLTYFQNEAQLEKSRLLSDRFSAERPKGSFSTLEIQRTEQGDSAMYLCASSLAGATGELFFGEGSRLTVL.

This clone was picked up one time. The CDR3 here is CASSHLGAGNPYGYTF. CDR3 nucleotide sequence: TGTGCCAGCAGCCACTTAGGGGCAGGGAACCCCTATGGCTACACCTTC. J is TRBJ1-2 and V is TRBV14, with D possibly being TRBD1 (5 bases). The germline V and J ends were trimmed by 3 bases and 4 bases, with 18 bases remaining between them. The CDR3 covers 16 residues. Germline V gene sequence: CDR1 SGHDN, CDR2 FVKESK.

V usage is TRBV2 and J usage is TRBJ2-1; D is ambiguous. V was pared by 4 bases and J by 8 bases, with 9 bases between. The CDR3 covers 12 residues. CDR1 is SNHLY and CDR2 is FYNNEI in the germline V gene. The CDR3 is CASSGGEDEQFF. The CDR3 region has the DNA TGTGCCAGCAGTGGAGGAGAGGATGAGCAGTTCTTC.

This clone was counted a few times. The chain recombines TRBV5-5 with TRBJ2-2; a possible D gene is TRBD1 (6 bases). The germline gives CDR1 SGHKS, CDR2 YYEKEE (reference sequence). V was trimmed by 0 bases and J by 5 bases, leaving 14 bases between them. The CDR3 is 16 residues long. In nucleotides, the CDR3 is TGTGCCAGCAGCTTGGGAACAGGGACCGGGACCGGGGAGCTGTTTTTT. Amino acid sequence: CASSLGTGTGTGELFF.

V gene TRBV5-1 combines with J gene TRBJ2-3; 8 bases align to TRBD2. The V gene end was trimmed by 5 bases and the J gene end by 0 bases; junction bases not matched to a gene: 2. Per germline, CDR1 SGHRS and CDR2 YFSETQ. The CDR3 is made up of 14 amino acids. The CDR3 bases are TGCGCCAGCAGTAGCGGGGTTAGCACAGATACGCAGTATTTT. Translation: CASSSGVSTDTQYF.